A single sample gave rise to the 26 T cell receptor beta chains below, sequenced in a study of blood T cells in healthy people across ages. With a J-beta primer mix and a sample-barcoded 5' primer, a second PCR ran 7 to 11 cycles. Each CDR3 protein is one row after TCRdb ran MiXCR on the 5' RACE reads. This sample has fewer than 2 million distinct CDR3 sequences, with about 39% found just once. Material for sequencing was blood. These receptors were obtained from a human donor in good health.

This clonotype was recorded a few times. The J gene is TRBJ2-7, the V gene TRBV9; D unclear. The V end was cut by 4 bases, the J end by 0 bases, with 14 bases between. The CDR3 length is 15 residues. Germline V CDR1 and CDR2: SGDLS, YYNGEE. The CDR3 DNA reads as TGTGCCAGCAGCCCTCGGACGGCGAGCTCCTACGAGCAGTACTTC. Amino acid sequence: CASSPRTASSYEQYF. The full variable domain, in which reference TRBV9 and TRBJ2-7 provide the parts outside the CDR3, is DSGVTQTPKHLITATGQRVTLRCSPRSGDLSVYWYQQSLDQGLQFLIQYYNGEERAKGNILERFSAQQFPDLHSELNLSSLELGDSALYFCASSPRTASSYEQYFGPGTRLTVT.

CDR3 sequence (DNA): TGCGCCAGCAGCGATTCGGGGGTCACCGGGGAGCTGTTTTTT. Protein sequence: CASSDSGVTGELFF. The rearrangement uses TRBV5-1 and TRBJ2-2, with D perhaps matching TRBD2 (6 bases). The V and J ends lost 4 bases and 4 bases respectively, with 11 bases between them. The germline V gene encodes CDR1 SGHRS and CDR2 YFSETQ. This CDR3 has 14 amino acids. Full variable domain (outside the CDR3, taken from reference TRBV5-1 and TRBJ2-2): KAGVTQTPRYLIKTRGQQVTLSCSPISGHRSVSWYQQTPGQGLQFLFEYFSETQRNKGNFPGRFSGRQFSNSRSEMNVSTLELGDSALYLCASSDSGVTGELFFGEGSRLTVL.

This clonotype was seen repeatedly, ten times or more. This chain uses TRBV4-1 with TRBJ1-2; D uncertain. V was clipped by 3 bases and J by 5 bases, with 16 bases between them. Germline CDR1 is MGHRA and CDR2 is YSYEKL. The CDR3 runs to 15 residues. The CDR3 loop reads CASSHVNDRGYGYTF. CDR3 DNA: TGCGCCAGCAGCCACGTTAATGATCGAGGGTATGGCTACACCTTC.

This chain joins TRBV9 and TRBJ2-7; D might be TRBD1 (6 bases). CDR1 is SGDLS, CDR2 YYNGEE, per germline. V was pared by 0 bases and J by 0 bases, with 7 bases between. The CDR3 has 14 amino acids. As DNA, the CDR3 is TGTGCCAGCAGCGTAGGGGGGCCCTCCTACGAGCAGTACTTC. It translates to CASSVGGPSYEQYF.

V and J are TRBV7-2 and TRBJ1-4; D unresolved. V was cut by 6 bases and J by 8 bases, with 13 bases left in between. CDR1 and CDR2 from the germline V gene are SGHTA and FQGNSA. This CDR3 region has 13 residues. The CDR3 DNA reads as TGTGCCAGCAGATCGCCCCCGGGGGAAAAACTGTTTTTT. Its protein product is CASRSPPGEKLFF.

A note on this clonotype: Sequence at one end of the junction differs from germline and may be a read error. V usage is TRBV9 and J usage is TRBJ1-6; perhaps TRBD1 as D (5 bases). Germline CDR1 reads SGDLS; CDR2 reads YYNGEE. CDR3 length: 16 residues. The CDR3 DNA is TGTGCCAGCAGCGACGGGCCCCGGGGGGATAATTCGCCCCTCCACTTT. It specifies CASSDGPRGDNSPLHF.

This chain uses TRBV6-2 or TRBV6-3 with TRBJ2-4; 9 nucleotides match TRBD2. The CDR3 is made up of 16 amino acids. Germline loops: CDR1 MNHEY, CDR2 SVGEGT. The V gene end was trimmed by 0 bases and the J gene end by 15 bases; junction bases not matched to a gene: 15. The CDR3 nucleotides are TGTGCCAGCAGTTACTCGCCCTCTAGCGGGGATGGCGTTTGGTACTTC. It is translated as CASSYSPSSGDGVWYF.

This clonotype has more than one count but fewer than ten. The V gene is TRBV29-1, the J gene TRBJ1-1, with D perhaps TRBD1 (6 bases). Between the trimmed V and J ends, which lost 4 bases and 4 bases, there was a span of 10 bases. Germline V gene data show CDR1 as SQVTM and CDR2 as ANQGSEA. The CDR3 loop spans 12 amino acids. CDR3 nucleotide sequence: TGCAGCGTTGGCCTGGGGGCCACTGAAGCTTTCTTT. Translation: CSVGLGATEAFF.

This rearrangement joins TRBV10-3 to TRBJ1-2; D is undetermined. Germline V CDR1 and CDR2: ENHRY, SYGVKD. V dropped 4 bases and J dropped 8 bases, with 20 bases sitting between them. The CDR3 contains 15 residues. The DNA for the CDR3 is TGTGCCATCAGTGGCTCCGCGGGAAGGTTAAGGGGCTACACCTTC. Translated: CAISGSAGRLRGYTF.

This chain links TRBV2 with TRBJ1-4; TRBD1 might be the D (5 bases). V was pared by 6 bases and J by 8 bases, with 19 bases between. This CDR3 is 15 amino acids long. In germline, CDR1 is SNHLY, CDR2 FYNNEI. CDR3 loop: CASSSVKGTAEKLFF. The CDR3 DNA follows: TGTGCCAGCAGCAGTGTTAAAGGGACGGCCGAAAAACTGTTTTTT.

This clonotype was observed a few times. The chain uses TRBV29-1 and TRBJ2-3; no definite D call. Germline values: CDR1 SQVTM, CDR2 ANQGSEA. V was clipped by 5 bases and J by 0 bases, with 9 bases between them. This CDR3 region has 13 residues. Here the CDR3 reads CSVLDGSTDTQYF. CDR3 in DNA: TGCAGCGTTCTGGACGGCAGCACAGATACGCAGTATTTT.

This clonotype was seen more than once but under ten times. The chain links TRBV7-2 to TRBJ1-1; no reliable D call. CDR3 size: 13 residues. V lost 4 bases and J 7 bases, leaving 13 bases between the germline ends. Germline CDR1 SGHTA, CDR2 FQGNSA. In DNA form, the CDR3 reads TGTGCCAGCAGCTACAGCCCCGACCTTGAAGCTTTCTTT. This gives the protein CASSYSPDLEAFF.

This clonotype occurred a few times. This sequence joins TRBV12-3 or TRBV12-4 and TRBJ2-3; D remains unclear. Trimming removed 3 bases at V and 11 bases at J, with 12 bases between. This CDR3 is built from 12 residues. CDR3 sequence: CASSFTKWGQYF. The CDR3 coding sequence is TGTGCCAGCAGTTTTACTAAGTGGGGGCAGTATTTT.

This clonotype was recorded a few times. The CDR3 spells CASSLRVGVYEQYF. Here the CDR3 DNA reads TGTGCCAGCAGCCTCAGGGTAGGGGTCTACGAGCAGTACTTC. This chain connects TRBV7-2 to TRBJ2-7; possible D gene TRBD1, 5 bases. The CDR3 sequence is 14 residues long. The germline gives CDR1 SGHTA, CDR2 FQGNSA. Trimming cost V 5 bases and J 3 bases, with 14 bases left between them.

In its sample, this clonotype was seen a few times. This chain connects TRBV14 to TRBJ1-2; the D is unclear. There are 12 residues in the CDR3. The V end was cut by 0 bases, the J end by 6 bases, with 5 bases between. Germline CDR1 is SGHDN and CDR2 is FVKESK. The CDR3 DNA is TGTGCCAGCAGCCAAGATACCCATGGCTACACCTTC. Protein: CASSQDTHGYTF. Variable domain in full (rest from reference TRBV14 and TRBJ1-2): EAGVTQFPSHSVIEKGQTVTLRCDPISGHDNLYWYRRVMGKEIKFLLHFVKESKQDESGMPNNRFLAERTGGTYSTLKVQPAELEDSGVYFCASSQDTHGYTFGSGTRLTVV.

The chain carries TRBV7-9 and TRBJ2-1, with 12 bases matching TRBD2. CDR3 length equals 17 residues. J lost 8 bases, V lost 6 bases, and 14 bases had no gene match. Germline V lookup: CDR1 SEHNR, CDR2 FQNEAQ (reference sequence). This CDR3 is CASRGPLAGGLGDEQFF. The CDR3 DNA follows: TGTGCCAGCAGGGGCCCCCTAGCGGGGGGGTTAGGTGATGAGCAGTTCTTC.

CDR3 amino acids: CSVAGPSTEAFF. In nucleotides, the CDR3 is TGCAGCGTTGCGGGGCCATCCACTGAAGCTTTCTTT. The chain joins TRBV29-1 to TRBJ1-1; D possibly corresponds to TRBD1 (5 bases). Germline CDR1 SQVTM, CDR2 ANQGSEA. The CDR3 runs to 12 residues. Trimming took 4 bases from V and 4 from J, leaving 10 bases between them.

This clonotype was recorded a few times. V usage is TRBV7-2 and J usage is TRBJ1-2; D may be TRBD1 (5 bases). Between the trimmed V and J ends, which lost 8 bases and 7 bases, there was a span of 17 bases. This CDR3 has 13 residues. From germline, CDR1 is SGHTA and CDR2 FQGNSA. In DNA form, the CDR3 reads TGTGCCAGCCGTCTTTCTGGGGCAGCTGGCTACACCTTC. This gives the protein CASRLSGAAGYTF.

This sequence joins TRBV12-3 or TRBV12-4 and TRBJ2-7, with a weak D call TRBD2 (5 bases). The V end lost 4 bases, the J end lost 7 bases, and 14 bases lay between the germline ends. The CDR3 is made up of 13 amino acids. DNA of the CDR3: TGTGCCAGCAGTTCTGACCCCCGGAGGGAGCAGTACTTC. This codes for CASSSDPRREQYF.

This sequence joins TRBV4-2 and TRBJ1-5; no clear D gene. V shed 0 bases and J shed 7 bases, with 13 bases lying between them. Germline CDR1 LGHNA, CDR2 YNFKEQ. The CDR3 runs 15 residues. CDR3 in DNA: TGTGCCAGCAGCCAAGATAAATCGGTTGGACAGCCCCAGCATTTT. Its protein is CASSQDKSVGQPQHF.

This clonotype showed up just a few times. The chain links TRBV20-1 to TRBJ1-1; D remains ambiguous. The length of the CDR3 is 16 residues. Germline V gives CDR1 DFQATT, CDR2 SNEGSKA (reference sequence). Trimming cost V 0 bases and J 8 bases, with 22 bases left between them. CDR3 region: CSARELMGKGWMEAFF. The CDR3 coding sequence is TGCAGTGCTAGAGAGCTCATGGGGAAGGGATGGATGGAAGCTTTCTTT.

This clonotype was observed a handful of times. The V call is TRBV12-3 or TRBV12-4, the J call TRBJ2-7, with a possible D match to TRBD2 (5 bases). The CDR3 is 12 residues long. The V and J ends lost 4 bases and 3 bases respectively, with 7 bases between them. CDR3 DNA: TGTGCCAGCAGTTGGAGGTTCTACGAGCAGTACTTC. Encoded protein: CASSWRFYEQYF.

This clonotype was observed a handful of times. V is TRBV7-9 and J is TRBJ1-1; no definite D call. Germline CDR1 reads SEHNR; CDR2 reads FQNEAQ (reference sequence). V was clipped by 2 bases and J by 6 bases, with 10 bases between them. The length of the CDR3 is 13 residues. CDR3 in DNA: TGTGCCAGCAGCTTATTGGGATCTGCTGAAGCTTTCTTT. It codes for CASSLLGSAEAFF.

This clonotype was seen only a few times. V and J are TRBV7-9 and TRBJ1-4; D remains ambiguous. Germline lookup yields CDR1 SEHNR and CDR2 FQNEAQ (reference sequence). Deletions cut 1 base from V and 5 bases from J, with 20 bases between. The CDR3 sequence is 18 residues long. As DNA, the CDR3 is TGTGCCAGCAGCTTAGGGAGTTGGAGGTATCGGGCCAATGAAAAACTGTTTTTT. Its translation is CASSLGSWRYRANEKLFF.

J is TRBJ2-3 and V is TRBV4-1; 7 bases fit TRBD2. Germline V gives CDR1 MGHRA, CDR2 YSYEKL. V shed 4 bases, J shed 4 bases, and the junction held 11 bases outside the gene matches. This CDR3 contains 16 residues. The chain's CDR3 is CASSLGGFEEADTQYF. As DNA, the CDR3 is TGCGCCAGCAGCCTCGGGGGGTTCGAGGAGGCAGATACGCAGTATTTT.

This clonotype was counted a single time. This sequence joins TRBV20-1 and TRBJ1-6; D gene unclear. Looked up from germline, CDR1 is DFQATT and CDR2 is SNEGSKA (reference sequence). The CDR3 extends over 16 amino acids. The ends were cut back, 5 bases at V and 0 bases at J, with 14 bases in the middle. Written as DNA, the CDR3 is TGCAGTGCTGGACCCCGGGAAAGCTCCTATAATTCACCCCTCCACTTT. Translated, it gives CSAGPRESSYNSPLHF.